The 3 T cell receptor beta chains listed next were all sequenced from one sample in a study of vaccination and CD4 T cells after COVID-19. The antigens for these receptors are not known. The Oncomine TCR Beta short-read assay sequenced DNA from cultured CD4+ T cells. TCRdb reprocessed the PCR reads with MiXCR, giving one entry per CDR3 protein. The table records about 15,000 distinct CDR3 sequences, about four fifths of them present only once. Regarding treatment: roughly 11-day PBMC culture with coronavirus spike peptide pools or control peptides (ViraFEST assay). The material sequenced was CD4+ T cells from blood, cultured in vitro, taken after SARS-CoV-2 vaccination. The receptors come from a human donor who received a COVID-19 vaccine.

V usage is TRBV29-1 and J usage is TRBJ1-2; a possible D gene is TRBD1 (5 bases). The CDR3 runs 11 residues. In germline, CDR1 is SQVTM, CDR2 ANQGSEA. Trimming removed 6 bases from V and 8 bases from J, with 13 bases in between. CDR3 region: CSVRGTKGYTF. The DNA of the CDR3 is TGCAGCGTACGAGGGACGAAAGGCTACACCTTC.

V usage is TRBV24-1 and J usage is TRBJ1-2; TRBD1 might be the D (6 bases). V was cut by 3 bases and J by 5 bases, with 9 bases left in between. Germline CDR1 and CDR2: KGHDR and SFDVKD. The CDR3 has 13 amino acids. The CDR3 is CATSDTTGYGYTF. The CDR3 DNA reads TGTGCCACCAGTGATACGACAGGTTATGGCTACACCTTC.

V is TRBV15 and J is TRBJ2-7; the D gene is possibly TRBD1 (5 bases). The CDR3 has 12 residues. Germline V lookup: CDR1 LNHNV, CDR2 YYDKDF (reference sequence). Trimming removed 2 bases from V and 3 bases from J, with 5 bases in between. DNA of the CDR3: TGTGCCACCAGCAGAAGGGGCTACGAGCAGTACTTC. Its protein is CATSRRGYEQYF.